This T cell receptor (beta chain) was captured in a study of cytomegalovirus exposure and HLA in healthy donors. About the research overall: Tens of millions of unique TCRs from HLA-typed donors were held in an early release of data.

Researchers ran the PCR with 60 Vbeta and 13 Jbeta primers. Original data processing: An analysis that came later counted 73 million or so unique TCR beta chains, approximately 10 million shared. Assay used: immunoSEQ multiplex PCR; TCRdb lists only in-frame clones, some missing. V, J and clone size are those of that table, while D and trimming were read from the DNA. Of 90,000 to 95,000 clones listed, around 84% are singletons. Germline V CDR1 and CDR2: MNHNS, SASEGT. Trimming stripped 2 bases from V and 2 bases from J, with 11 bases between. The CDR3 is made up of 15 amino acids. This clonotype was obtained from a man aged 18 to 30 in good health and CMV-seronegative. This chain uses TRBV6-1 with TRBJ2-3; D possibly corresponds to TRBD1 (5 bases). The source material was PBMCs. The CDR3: CASSEYKQATDTQYF. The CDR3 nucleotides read TGTGCCAGCAGTGAATACAAACAGGCCACAGATACGCAGTATTTT.